This T cell receptor (beta chain) originates from a study of T cells in localized non-small cell lung cancer (dated by TCRdb to the early 2020s). Broadly, across the study: Comparing tumors with uninvolved tumor-adjacent lungs, the study looked at the T cell repertoires of fewer than 250 patients with early-stage NSCLC. A mean age of roughly 64 years was recorded for the NSCLC patients, of whom under 150 were male and more than 85 were female. The cohort was made up of 236 treatment-naive NSCLC patients whose localized lung tumors had been resected. Study-level results and caveats: Multi-region tumor sequencing was not performed, so intratumor heterogeneity could not be excluded. Because the study design was exploratory, TCR variables were selected using unadjusted p-values without false-discovery rate correction. Uninvolved tumor-adjacent lung showed the highest T cell clonality, higher than tumor, which suggests more focused antigenic responses in the adjacent lung. Longer overall survival was associated with higher T cell density in blood, whereas shorter survival was associated with higher clonality in adjacent lung. Of the top 100 tumor clones, a median of 57 were detected in paired uninvolved adjacent lung; under 35 were also among that lung's top 100.

The immunoSEQ Assay was used to sequence TCR beta CDR3 regions from DNA. Turning to the authors' computational methods: T cell density was computed as TCR beta template counts normalized to usable DNA estimated by amplifying housekeeping genes. Richness was estimated using the preseqR package, with extrapolation to 400,000 templates for PBMC samples and to 120,000 templates for tissue samples. Clonality was defined as one minus Pielou's evenness. Tissue-enriched TCRs were identified by differential abundance testing using productive amino-acid clonotypes, minimum total count 5 and alpha 0.1. The Jaccard Index and the Morisita Overlap Index were used to measure repertoire overlap between compartments. GLIPH clustered TCR beta CDR3s with public tetramer-defined viral CDR3s; viral motifs required at least three viral sequences plus V-gene enrichment. Sourced from immuneACCESS, this table was stored by TCRdb with only in-frame sequences that have V and J called. A share of the clones is absent; for the studies checked, an unresolved V gene accounts for under half, and the remainder has no known explanation. V and J calls and clone size are as listed in that table; D and trimming were resolved from the DNA. The sample data list about 53,000 clones, and 75% to 90% of these were observed just once. Roughly 15% of the sample is in the top ten clones.

At diagnosis, tumor, uninvolved tumor-adjacent lung and peripheral blood were collected and then preserved as a mix of FFPE and fresh-frozen material. For TCR repertoire profiling, blood samples were analyzed in the form of peripheral blood mononuclear cells. Turning to this clone: No cognate antigen has been identified for it. Nothing much larger sits one base from this clone, and base qualities are not available.

The CDR3 holds 14 amino acids from the cysteine to the phenylalanine. Only the CDR3 portion is preserved as DNA: 42 bases, with reading frame beginning at the first base. V and J are trimmed by 7 bases and 0 bases, and the gene matches miss 4 bases of the junction. CDR1 is given as SGHTA and CDR2 as FQGNSA, both from the germline V gene. This clonotype was sampled from a man between 40 and 70 years old with stage III lung adenocarcinoma. Sequencing was performed on peripheral blood mononuclear cells, taken before any cancer treatment. The chain is made from TRBV7-2 and TRBJ2-3, with 7 bases in between that match TRBD2. The CDR3 has the sequence CASTRGVSTDTQYF. The sequence in DNA is TGTGCCAGCACCCGGGGGGTTAGCACAGATACGCAGTATTTT. With the rest looked up from the reference TRBV7-2 and TRBJ2-3 genes rather than sequenced, the full variable domain is GAGVSQSPSNKVTEKGKDVELRCDPISGHTALYWYRQSLGQGLEFLIYFQGNSAPDKSGLPSDRFSAERTGGSVSTLTIQRTQQEDSAVYLCASTRGVSTDTQYFGPGTRLTVL.